The following is a TCR beta chain sequence with its context. What it binds is not known. The data originate from a study of T cells after yellow fever vaccination. For TCR, cDNA came from 5'RACE template switching, which added a universal primer site and UMIs. TCRdb redid the calling of the 5' RACE reads with MiXCR, one entry per CDR3 protein. There are approximately 510,000 distinct CDR3 sequences in the sample; 20% to 25% occur only once, and less than 20% lies in the top ten. Whole-study findings and limits: One caveat is that FACS-sorted repertoires could contain abundant clonotypes contaminating from the bulk population. Clonotypes found in both CD4 and CD8 compartments made up a small share.

Between the trimmed V and J ends, which lost 5 bases and 11 bases, there was a span of 15 bases. The CDR3 sequence is 12 residues long. The V gene is TRBV12-3 or TRBV12-4, the J gene TRBJ1-1; weak D call: TRBD1 (6 bases). The source of this sequence is a man aged 18 to 35 who received the YFV17D yellow fever vaccine. Sequenced here: PBMCs, sampled roughly 20 days after the first yellow fever vaccination. CDR3 sequence: CASSRSGVWAFF. DNA of the CDR3: TGTGCCAGCAGTCGATCAGGGGTTTGGGCTTTCTTT.